These 13 T cell receptor beta chains were sequenced from one sample in a study of PD-1 blockade in classical Hodgkin lymphoma. The sample's time point: cycle 4 day 1 (C4D1), after less than seven weeks of nivolumab. Exposure to brentuximab vedotin varied, and each patient had relapsed following autologous stem cell transplantation. Researchers pulled CD8+ T cells out of thawed PBMCs using magnetic negative selection. Data came from immunoSEQ multiplex PCR; TCRdb stores just in-frame clones and leaves some out. This table holds 4,500 or so clones, approximately 67% found once. Here the sequenced sample was CD8+ T cells from blood, taken before the fourth cycle of nivolumab. These TCRs come from a human donor with classical Hodgkin lymphoma.

The chain joins TRBV7-9 to TRBJ1-2; D ambiguous. Germline CDR1 and CDR2: SEHNR and FQNEAQ (reference sequence). V lost 5 bases to trimming and J lost 1 base, with 8 bases between them. The CDR3 has 13 residues. The CDR3, as DNA: TGTGCCAGCAGCCCTACAAGTAACTATGGCTACACCTTC. It encodes CASSPTSNYGYTF.

This clone appeared a single time. The DNA for the CDR3 is TGTGCCAGCAGCCCACGGGGGTCGGCTAATGAAAAACTGTTTTTT. Translation: CASSPRGSANEKLFF. The chain has TRBV7-9 and TRBJ1-4; TRBD1 is a possible D gene (5 bases). With 5 bases removed from V and 3 bases from J, the gap between germline ends came to 13 bases. This CDR3 spans 15 amino acids. The germline CDR1 and CDR2 sequences are SEHNR and FQNEAQ (reference sequence).

The chain carries TRBV7-6 and TRBJ1-6; TRBD1 is a possible D gene (5 bases). This CDR3 contains 15 residues. The V gene lost 3 bases and the J gene lost 7 bases, with 13 bases spanning the gap. Germline lookup yields CDR1 SGHVS and CDR2 FNYEAQ. CDR3 protein: CASSFRQGYNSPLHF. CDR3 DNA: TGTGCCAGCAGCTTTCGCCAGGGATACAATTCACCCCTCCACTTT.

The chain is built from TRBV27 and TRBJ2-7; D gene unclear. Looked up from germline, CDR1 is MNHEY and CDR2 is SMNVEV (reference sequence). This CDR3 has 14 amino acids. Trimming took off 1 base at V and 1 base at J, with 8 bases between the two ends. CDR3 sequence reads: CASSLYANSYEQYF. CDR3 nucleotides: TGTGCCAGCAGTTTATATGCCAATTCCTACGAGCAGTACTTC.

J is TRBJ2-7 and V is TRBV28, with 7 bases lining up with TRBD1. The CDR3 sequence is 15 residues long. J was trimmed by 3 bases and V by 0 bases; bases with no gene match: 5. Germline V gene lookup returns CDR1 MDHEN and CDR2 SYDVKM. The CDR3 reads CASSLWSQGVYEQYF. DNA of the CDR3: TGTGCCAGCAGTTTATGGAGCCAGGGGGTCTACGAGCAGTACTTC.

This chain joins TRBV7-8 and TRBJ2-7; possible D gene TRBD2, 6 bases. This CDR3 region has 15 residues. V was clipped by 5 bases and J by 3 bases, with 17 bases between them. Germline CDR1 and CDR2: SGHVS and FQNEAQ. CDR3 DNA: TGTGCCAGCAGCCCTGGGGACCGGAGGGGCTACGAGCAGTACTTC. This codes for CASSPGDRRGYEQYF.

The rearrangement joins TRBV6-6 to TRBJ1-1; no definite D call. The V end was cut by 4 bases, the J end by 0 bases, with 3 bases between. This CDR3 has 12 residues. Germline values: CDR1 MNHNY, CDR2 SVGAGI (reference sequence). CDR3 nucleotide sequence: TGTGCCAGCAGTTTGCTGAACACTGAAGCTTTCTTT. This translates into CASSLLNTEAFF.

Only a few counts were recorded for this clone. Written as DNA, the CDR3 is TGCGCCAGCAGCCAAGAAGTACCCCGTGGAGCGAATGGCTACACCTTC. Translation: CASSQEVPRGANGYTF. The chain employs TRBV4-3 and TRBJ1-2; no definite D call. Trimming left V 0 bases short and J 6 bases short, with 17 bases between. This CDR3 spans 16 amino acids. Germline assignment: CDR1 LGHNA and CDR2 YSLEER.

The gene calls are TRBV4-3 and TRBJ1-1; the D is unclear. The CDR3 loop spans 14 amino acids. V was trimmed by 4 bases and J by 10 bases, leaving 19 bases between them. The germline CDR1 and CDR2 sequences are LGHNA and YSLEER. This CDR3 is CASSPKEGGRGAFF. The CDR3, as DNA: TGCGCCAGCAGCCCCAAAGAAGGAGGAAGAGGAGCTTTCTTT.

For this clone: One junction end disagrees with the germline gene, perhaps due to a read error. The genes are TRBV5-3 and TRBJ1-1; unclear D gene. TRBV5-3 is identified as an open reading frame with a role that is uncertain. The CDR3 is 12 amino acids. CDR3 in amino acids: CASSWTSTEAFF. The CDR3 nucleotides are TGTGCCAGCAGCTGGACGAGCACTGAAGCTTTCTTT.

Only one count was recorded for this clone. The chain has TRBV2 and TRBJ2-1; 7 bases are a match to TRBD2. Germline lookup yields CDR1 SNHLY and CDR2 FYNNEI. The junction had 5 bases not matched to a gene; V was cut back by 6 bases and J by 9 bases. The length of the CDR3 is 12 residues. CDR3 in amino acids: CASSGTTFEQFF. The CDR3 bases are TGTGCCAGCAGCGGGACTACCTTTGAGCAGTTCTTC.

About this clone: Different DNA sequences within this sample yield the same CDR3. The gene calls are TRBV6-5 and TRBJ2-7; 7 bases map to TRBD2. V trimming: 6 bases; J trimming: 7 bases; junction bases outside the gene matches: 12. Germline lookup yields CDR1 MNHEY and CDR2 SVGAGI. There are 14 residues in the CDR3. The CDR3 loop reads CASRLPGGREEQYF. In DNA form, the CDR3 reads TGTGCCAGCAGGCTGCCGGGAGGTCGGGAAGAGCAGTACTTC.

The sample holds one count of this clone. V and J are TRBV7-2 and TRBJ2-3; D not resolved. Germline V gene data show CDR1 as SGHTA and CDR2 as FQGNSA. This CDR3 is 17 amino acids long. V was clipped by 0 bases and J by 2 bases, with 15 bases between them. The CDR3 here is CASSLAPGSRYTDTQYF. The CDR3 coding sequence is TGTGCCAGCAGCTTAGCACCGGGCAGTCGCTACACAGATACGCAGTATTTT.